In its sample, the clone carrying this T cell receptor (beta chain) was seen many times. The CDR3 is 14 residues long. V lost 1 base and J 0 bases, leaving 4 bases between the germline ends. This sample was included in a study of T-cell memory formation after mild COVID-19. About the research overall: In these data, TCR clusters were largely donor specific.

TCRdb redid the calling of the 5' RACE reads with MiXCR, one entry per CDR3 protein. The table records approximately 260,000 distinct CDR3 sequences, around 15% of them present only once. This clonotype originated in a man aged 18 to 29 who had mild COVID-19 (a few samples of this study predate the infection). Cell type and time point are not known. The sample taken for sequencing was PBMCs or a T cell subset sorted from them (not recorded which). The chain employs TRBV12-3 or TRBV12-4 and TRBJ2-1; D not resolved. The CDR3 protein is CASSLEGSYNEQFF. The CDR3 bases are TGTGCCAGCAGTTTAGAGGGCTCCTACAATGAGCAGTTCTTC.